This T cell receptor (beta chain) stems from a study of PD-L1 blockade in urothelial cancer. Overall study context: Samples came from 3 weeks, at the second dose, and 6 weeks into treatment.

Germline CDR1 MNHEY, CDR2 SMNVEV (reference sequence). The CDR3 spans 13 residues. Trimming left V 3 bases short and J 8 bases short, with 8 bases between. Here immunoSEQ multiplex PCR was the method, and the copy in TCRdb shows in-frame clones only, minus some. The sample has some 50,000 clones, roughly 87% seen once. Time point described: pretreatment peripheral blood. This clone turned up a few times. This TCR derives from a woman between 55 and 75 years old with urothelial cancer. Here the sequenced sample was PBMCs, taken around atezolizumab (anti-PD-L1) treatment. The chain couples TRBV27 to TRBJ1-6; D uncertain. The CDR3 protein is CASSFVPDSPLHF. The CDR3 region has the DNA TGTGCCAGCAGTTTCGTCCCCGATTCACCCCTCCACTTT.